This T cell receptor (beta chain) came from a study of spatial heterogeneity in lung cancer. The wider study: TCR and UMI combinations that were unique each appeared, on average, more than ten times in raw reads.

This clonotype was observed at least ten times. Each CDR3 protein gets one entry after TCRdb re-called the 5' RACE reads with MiXCR. The sample yields roughly 75,000 distinct CDR3 sequences, approximately 12% seen once. Time point noted: sample taken at primary tumor resection. Frozen PBMC, nontumor lung or tumor provided whole RNA, which was sequenced unsorted. Trimming took 0 bases from V and 4 from J, leaving 16 bases between them. Germline lookup yields CDR1 MNHNS and CDR2 SASEGT. The CDR3 covers 17 residues. The receptor comes from a male donor with early-stage non-small cell lung cancer. The chain combines TRBV6-1 with TRBJ2-1; D is perhaps TRBD1 (6 bases). Material: PBMCs, obtained at surgery. The CDR3 reads CASSEAPARTGYNEQFF. In nucleotides, the CDR3 is TGTGCCAGCAGTGAAGCTCCAGCCCGAACAGGGTACAATGAGCAGTTCTTC.